Following are 32 T cell receptor beta chains from one sample sequenced in a study of blood T cell repertoires in COVID-19. TCRdb keeps only in-frame clones here, not all; method: immunoSEQ multiplex PCR. The data contain about 180,000 clones, 86% of them singletons. The sequenced material came from PBMCs or T cells enriched from blood (not recorded which). Receptor source: a woman in her thirties who had recovered from COVID-19.

The V gene is TRBV27, the J gene TRBJ2-4, with 11 bases aligning to TRBD1. V lost 10 bases and J lost 6; bases outside the gene matches: 2. The CDR3 consists of 12 residues. Per germline, CDR1 MNHEY and CDR2 SMNVEV (reference sequence). The CDR3 protein is CAIGTGGNIQYF. CDR3 nucleotides: TGTGCCATCGGGACAGGGGGAAACATTCAGTACTTC.

The chain joins TRBV5-1 to TRBJ1-2, with D possibly being TRBD1 (6 bases). This CDR3 has 13 residues. Trimming took 2 bases from V and 6 from J, leaving 11 bases between them. Germline-derived CDR1 and CDR2 are SGHRS and YFSETQ. CDR3 sequence reads: CASSFTGTDGYTF. The CDR3 DNA follows: TGCGCCAGCAGCTTTACAGGGACCGATGGCTACACCTTC.

The V gene is TRBV13, the J gene TRBJ2-6; D may be TRBD2 (6 bases). The CDR3 is 18 amino acids. Trimming cost V 2 bases and J 1 base, with 15 bases left between them. CDR1 and CDR2 (germline): PRHDT, FYEKMQ (reference sequence). The CDR3 bases are TGTGCCAGCAGCTTACGTCCCAGGGACTGGTCTGGGGCCAACGTCCTGACTTTC. Its protein is CASSLRPRDWSGANVLTF. Full variable domain (rest looked up from reference TRBV13 and TRBJ2-6): AAGVIQSPRHLIKEKRETATLKCYPIPRHDTVYWYQQGPGQDPQFLISFYEKMQSDKGSIPDRFSAQQFSDYHSELNMSSLELGDSALYFCASSLRPRDWSGANVLTFGAGSRLTVL.

J is TRBJ2-2 and V is TRBV10-1; a possible D gene is TRBD1 (6 bases). Trimming stripped 2 bases from V and 5 bases from J, with 9 bases between. Germline V CDR1 and CDR2: WNHNN, SYGVQD (reference sequence). The CDR3 length is 14 residues. CDR3 protein: CASSERQGTGELFF. In nucleotides, the CDR3 is TGCGCCAGCAGTGAGCGGCAGGGGACCGGGGAGCTGTTTTTT.

The rearrangement joins TRBV27 to TRBJ2-1; 8 bases agree with TRBD2. V was clipped by 6 bases and J by 1 base; unmatched bases: 8. Germline V gives CDR1 MNHEY, CDR2 SMNVEV (reference sequence). The CDR3 contains 16 residues. In nucleotides, the CDR3 is TGTGCCAGCAGCAGTACCACTAGCGGATCCTACAATGAGCAGTTCTTC. It translates to CASSSTTSGSYNEQFF.

The chain is built from TRBV27 and TRBJ1-2; TRBD1 is a possible D gene (6 bases). Trimming shortened V by 5 bases and J by 5 bases, and 21 bases separated the two germline ends. This CDR3 region has 16 residues. Germline assignment: CDR1 MNHEY and CDR2 SMNVEV (reference sequence). This chain's CDR3 is CASSPTRGGTGYGYTF. CDR3 sequence (DNA): TGTGCCAGCAGTCCCACCCGAGGGGGTACGGGTTATGGCTACACCTTC.

This chain joins TRBV25-1 and TRBJ2-4; D gene ambiguous. The ends were cut back, 6 bases at V and 1 base at J, with 7 bases in the middle. CDR1 and CDR2 (germline): MGHDK, SYGVNS. This CDR3 contains 13 residues. The CDR3 loop reads CASSGRAKNIQYF. CDR3 DNA: TGTGCCAGCAGCGGTCGGGCCAAAAACATTCAGTACTTC.

The rearrangement joins TRBV19 to TRBJ1-1; D ambiguous. With 6 bases removed from V and 0 bases from J, the gap between germline ends came to 20 bases. CDR3 length: 17 amino acids. Germline lookup yields CDR1 LNHDA and CDR2 SQIVND (reference sequence). The CDR3: CASRALPSRQVNTEAFF. Here the CDR3 DNA reads TGTGCCAGTAGGGCGCTTCCTTCCAGGCAAGTGAACACTGAAGCTTTCTTT.

The chain is built from TRBV28 and TRBJ1-3, with D possibly being TRBD1 (5 bases). Germline V CDR1 and CDR2: MDHEN, SYDVKM. The CDR3 runs 16 residues. V lost 1 base, J lost 2 bases, and 12 bases lay in between. The chain's CDR3 is CASSLFTTVTGNTIYF. The CDR3 coding sequence is TGTGCCAGCAGTTTATTCACGACAGTGACTGGAAACACCATATATTTT.

The genes are TRBV5-1 and TRBJ2-2; possible D gene TRBD2, 5 bases. Germline CDR1 and CDR2: SGHRS and YFSETQ. CDR3 length equals 18 residues. The ends were cut back, 1 base at V and 3 bases at J, with 19 bases in the middle. The CDR3 here is CASSLSLATSRDTGELFF. The CDR3 region has the DNA TGCGCCAGCAGCTTGAGTTTAGCTACTAGTAGGGACACCGGGGAGCTGTTTTTT.

The chain uses TRBV7-9 and TRBJ2-7; tentatively, D is TRBD2 (6 bases). Trimming left V 5 bases short and J 1 base short, with 12 bases between. The CDR3 contains 14 residues. Germline V gene data show CDR1 as SEHNR and CDR2 as FQNEAQ (reference sequence). The CDR3 reads CASSPSGSSYEQYF. The CDR3 DNA sequence: TGTGCCAGCAGCCCTTCCGGGAGTTCCTACGAGCAGTACTTC.

This rearrangement joins TRBV7-9 to TRBJ1-3; D is perhaps TRBD1 (6 bases). V gave up 3 bases and J gave up 0 bases, with 9 bases separating them. This CDR3 comprises 15 residues. Germline lookup yields CDR1 SEHNR and CDR2 FQNEAQ (reference sequence). CDR3 DNA: TGTGCCAGCAGCTTTCAGGGGAGCTCTGGAAACACCATATATTTT. Its protein is CASSFQGSSGNTIYF.

This clone was counted between two and nine times. The chain couples TRBV6-4 to TRBJ2-3; possibly TRBD2 for D (5 bases). Trimming cost V 2 bases and J 4 bases, with 10 bases left between them. The CDR3 totals 14 residues. The germline V gene has CDR1 MRHNA and CDR2 SNTAGT. The CDR3: CASSDTLGADTQYF. CDR3 in DNA: TGTGCCAGCAGTGACACGCTCGGGGCAGATACGCAGTATTTT.

V usage is TRBV7-2 and J usage is TRBJ2-2; 11 bases align to TRBD2. The ends lost 4 bases at V and 6 bases at J; junction bases unmatched: 10. This CDR3 spans 17 amino acids. Germline V CDR1 and CDR2: SGHTA, FQGNSA. CDR3 protein: CASSSKRNSGRAGELFF. The CDR3 DNA reads TGTGCCAGCAGCTCCAAACGTAATAGCGGGAGGGCCGGGGAGCTGTTTTTT.

The V call is TRBV10-2, the J call TRBJ2-1; D might be TRBD2 (6 bases). From germline, CDR1 is WSHSY and CDR2 SAAADI. V was clipped by 4 bases and J by 4 bases, with 17 bases between them. This CDR3 region has 16 residues. The CDR3 sequence is CASSGPQGLPYNEQFF. The DNA of the CDR3 is TGCGCCAGCAGTGGCCCCCAGGGACTTCCGTACAATGAGCAGTTCTTC.

The V and J genes are TRBV6-6 and TRBJ1-1, with unresolved D. Germline CDR1 reads MNHNY; CDR2 reads SVGAGI (reference sequence). The V and J ends lost 0 bases and 1 base respectively, with 9 bases between them. CDR3 length equals 15 residues. In DNA, the CDR3 is TGTGCCAGCAGTTACTCCACTACACGGAACACTGAAGCTTTCTTT. The encoded protein is CASSYSTTRNTEAFF.

The chain has TRBV9 and TRBJ2-1; 9 bases agree with TRBD2. CDR1 SGDLS and CDR2 YYNGEE come from the germline V gene. The CDR3 covers 15 residues. V lost 3 bases to trimming and J lost 4 bases; unmatched junction nucleotides: 5. CDR3 DNA: TGTGCCAGCAGCGCCGGACTAGCGCTGTACAATGAGCAGTTCTTC. Protein: CASSAGLALYNEQFF.

The genes are TRBV7-9 and TRBJ2-5; 7 bases are shared with TRBD2. CDR3 size: 15 residues. Germline CDR1 and CDR2: SEHNR and FQNEAQ (reference sequence). The V and J ends lost 5 bases and 2 bases, in that order; junction bases with no gene match: 8. The CDR3 spells CASSPPRGGQETQYF. The CDR3 bases are TGTGCCAGCAGCCCTCCTCGCGGGGGTCAAGAGACCCAGTACTTC.

This clone was found once. The CDR3 DNA reads as TGTGCCAGCAAGGTCTACAGGGGGTCGCAGTTCTTC. Its protein product is CASKVYRGSQFF. The V and J genes are TRBV6-5 and TRBJ2-1, with 8 bases aligning to TRBD1. The CDR3 is made up of 12 amino acids. Germline V CDR1 and CDR2: MNHEY, SVGAGI. The junction had 8 bases not matched to a gene; V was cut back by 7 bases and J by 12 bases.

This chain uses TRBV5-1 with TRBJ1-1, with TRBD1 matching 10 bases. V lost 4 bases to trimming and J lost 3 bases; unmatched junction nucleotides: 0. The CDR3 consists of 13 residues. Germline V gene data show CDR1 as SGHRS and CDR2 as YFSETQ. The CDR3 loop reads CASSGTGDTEAFF. The DNA for the CDR3 is TGCGCCAGCAGCGGGACAGGGGACACTGAAGCTTTCTTT. Combining the CDR3 with reference TRBV5-1 and TRBJ1-1 gives the whole variable domain KAGVTQTPRYLIKTRGQQVTLSCSPISGHRSVSWYQQTPGQGLQFLFEYFSETQRNKGNFPGRFSGRQFSNSRSEMNVSTLELGDSALYLCASSGTGDTEAFFGQGTRLTVV.

DNA of the CDR3: TGTGCCAGCAGCTTAACATCAGGGGGGTTTTATGAAAAACTGTTTTTT. Protein product: CASSLTSGGFYEKLFF. The chain recombines TRBV7-2 with TRBJ1-4, with 7 bases that match TRBD1. The V segment lost 2 bases and the J segment 6 bases; nucleotides outside the gene matches: 9. The germline V gene has CDR1 SGHTA and CDR2 FQGNSA. This CDR3 is 16 amino acids long.

The chain recombines TRBV3-1 (or the pseudogene TRBV3-2) with TRBJ1-5; 7 nucleotides align to TRBD1. The germline V gene encodes CDR1 LGHDT and CDR2 YNNKEL (reference sequence). The trim removed 0 bases at V and 6 bases at J, leaving 5 bases unmatched. This CDR3 region has 15 residues. The CDR3 here is CASSQDQGDGQPQHF. As DNA, the CDR3 is TGTGCCAGCAGCCAAGATCAGGGGGACGGTCAGCCCCAGCATTTT.

Concerning this clone itself: Other DNA variants within this sample encode the same CDR3. The rearrangement uses TRBV5-1 and TRBJ2-7; 8 bases agree with TRBD2. Germline lookup yields CDR1 SGHRS and CDR2 YFSETQ. J was trimmed by 2 bases and V by 0 bases; bases with no gene match: 4. The CDR3 is made up of 15 amino acids. The chain's CDR3 is CASSLGLALTYEQYF. CDR3 sequence (DNA): TGCGCCAGCAGCTTGGGACTAGCGCTTACCTACGAGCAGTACTTC.

This chain uses TRBV7-2 with TRBJ2-3; D possibly corresponds to TRBD1 (6 bases). The CDR3 length is 15 residues. Germline V CDR1 and CDR2: SGHTA, FQGNSA. The V gene lost 6 bases and the J gene lost 0 bases, with 13 bases spanning the gap. This CDR3 is CASRFGQSSTDTQYF. Written as DNA, the CDR3 is TGTGCCAGCAGATTTGGACAGTCTAGCACAGATACGCAGTATTTT.

This rearrangement joins TRBV28 to TRBJ1-5; weak D call: TRBD1 (6 bases). CDR3 length equals 14 residues. Germline loops: CDR1 MDHEN, CDR2 SYDVKM. V lost 5 bases and J lost 6, with 14 bases in between. The CDR3 sequence: CASSIRTAVQPQHF. The CDR3 DNA follows: TGTGCCAGCAGTATCCGGACAGCAGTTCAGCCCCAGCATTTT.

The V gene is TRBV11-2, the J gene TRBJ1-4, with a tentative D call TRBD1 (5 bases). This CDR3 spans 13 amino acids. V was cut by 5 bases and J by 4 bases, with 8 bases left in between. CDR1 is SGHAT, CDR2 FQNNGV, per germline. The CDR3 spells CASSQGLNEKLFF. CDR3 in DNA: TGTGCCAGCAGCCAGGGTCTTAATGAAAAACTGTTTTTT.

This chain's CDR3 is CASTLKGTGAYEQYF. The CDR3 DNA sequence: TGTGCCAGCACCTTAAAGGGGACAGGAGCCTACGAGCAGTACTTC. The chain combines TRBV27 with TRBJ2-7; 8 positions match TRBD1. This CDR3 is built from 15 residues. V lost 7 bases and J lost 2; bases outside the gene matches: 10. Germline V gene lookup returns CDR1 MNHEY and CDR2 SMNVEV (reference sequence).

The chain carries TRBV28 and TRBJ2-1; D unresolved. The germline V gene encodes CDR1 MDHEN and CDR2 SYDVKM. CDR3 length: 16 amino acids. V lost 2 bases, J lost 0 bases, and 11 bases lay in between. For the CDR3, the DNA is TGTGCCAGCAGTTTAAGAGCGATGAGCTCCTACAATGAGCAGTTCTTC. Translation: CASSLRAMSSYNEQFF.

The V gene is TRBV29-1, the J gene TRBJ2-1; D is possibly TRBD1 (6 bases). CDR3 size: 15 residues. The V end was cut by 2 bases, the J end by 9 bases, with 20 bases between. CDR1 SQVTM and CDR2 ANQGSEA come from the germline V gene. The CDR3 spells CSVESGEGVVGEQFF. In nucleotides, the CDR3 is TGCAGCGTTGAAAGTGGAGAGGGGGTGGTGGGTGAGCAGTTCTTC.

V usage is TRBV6-5 and J usage is TRBJ2-7; 8 bases line up with TRBD2. Germline trimming cut 0 bases from V and 0 bases from J; bases unmatched to any gene: 4. Germline CDR1 is MNHEY and CDR2 is SVGAGI. The CDR3 length is 16 residues. The CDR3 region has the DNA TGTGCCAGCAGTTACTCCCAAGCGGGAGCCTCCTACGAGCAGTACTTC. Encoded protein: CASSYSQAGASYEQYF.

This rearrangement joins TRBV6-5 to TRBJ2-1, with 12 bases lining up with TRBD2. The junction had 9 bases not matched to a gene; V was cut back by 7 bases and J by 8 bases. Germline lookup yields CDR1 MNHEY and CDR2 SVGAGI. This CDR3 has 15 amino acids. CDR3 in amino acids: CASNGGTSGFYEQFF. CDR3 in DNA: TGTGCCAGCAACGGGGGGACTAGCGGGTTCTATGAGCAGTTCTTC.

This sequence joins TRBV7-8 and TRBJ2-7; D gene unclear. Trimming stripped 1 base from V and 2 bases from J, with 9 bases between. The CDR3 runs 14 residues. Germline V CDR1 and CDR2: SGHVS, FQNEAQ. Written as DNA, the CDR3 is TGTGCCAGCAGCTTAGGGGCAGTACCCTACGAGCAGTACTTC. Its protein product is CASSLGAVPYEQYF.